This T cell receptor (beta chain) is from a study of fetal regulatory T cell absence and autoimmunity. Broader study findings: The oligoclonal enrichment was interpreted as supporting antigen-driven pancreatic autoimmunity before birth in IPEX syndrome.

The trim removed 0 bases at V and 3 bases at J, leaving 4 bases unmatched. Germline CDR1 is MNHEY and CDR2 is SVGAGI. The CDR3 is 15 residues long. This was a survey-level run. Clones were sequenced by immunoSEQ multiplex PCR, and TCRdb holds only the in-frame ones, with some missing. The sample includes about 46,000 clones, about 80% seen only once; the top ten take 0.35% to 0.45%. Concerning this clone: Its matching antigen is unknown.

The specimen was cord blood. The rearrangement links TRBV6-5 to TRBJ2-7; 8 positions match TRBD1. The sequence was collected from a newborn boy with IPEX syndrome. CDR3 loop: CASSYSNRGNYEQYF. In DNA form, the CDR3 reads TGTGCCAGCAGTTACTCGAACAGGGGGAACTACGAGCAGTACTTC.